The T cell receptor beta chain described here comes from a study of graft-versus-host responses after intestinal transplantation. Study summary: Recipients had multivisceral, liver-intestinal, or isolated intestinal transplants.

Findings and limits, study-wide: GvH clones appeared in recipient marrow, some first in ileum or blood.

As to this clone: Its matching antigen is unknown.

The CDR3 covers 14 residues. Per the germline V gene, CDR1 is SGHVS and CDR2 is FQNEAQ. V was pared by 7 bases and J by 7 bases, with 17 bases between. The table came from immunoSEQ multiplex PCR; TCRdb's copy has only in-frame clones and leaves some out. The table shows tens of thousands of clones, with over 75% occurring only once. The receptor comes from a human donor who was the organ donor for an intestinal transplant. Sequencing used unstimulated CD4+ T cells sorted from spleen or lymph node cells, obtained before transplant. The chain couples TRBV7-8 to TRBJ2-1; D unclear. The CDR3: CASTVRVSRNEQFF. The CDR3 DNA reads TGTGCCAGCACCGTTCGAGTTTCGCGGAATGAGCAGTTCTTC.